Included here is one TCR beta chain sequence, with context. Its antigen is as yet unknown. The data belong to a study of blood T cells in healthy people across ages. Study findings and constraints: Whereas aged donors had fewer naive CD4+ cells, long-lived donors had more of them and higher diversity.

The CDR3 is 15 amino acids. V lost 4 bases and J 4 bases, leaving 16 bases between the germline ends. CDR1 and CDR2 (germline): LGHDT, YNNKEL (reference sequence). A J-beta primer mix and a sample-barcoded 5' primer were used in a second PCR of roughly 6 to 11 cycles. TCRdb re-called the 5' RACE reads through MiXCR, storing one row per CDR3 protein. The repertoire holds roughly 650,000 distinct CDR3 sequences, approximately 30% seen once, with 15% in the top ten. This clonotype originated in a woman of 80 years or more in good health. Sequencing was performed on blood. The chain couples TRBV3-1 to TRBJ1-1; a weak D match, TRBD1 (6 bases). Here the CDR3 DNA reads TGTGCCAGCAGCCTTGAAGGGGGTCTGGCCACTGAAGCTTTCTTT. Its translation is CASSLEGGLATEAFF. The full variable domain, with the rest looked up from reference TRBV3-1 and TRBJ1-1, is DTAVSQTPKYLVTQMGNDKSIKCEQNLGHDTMYWYKQDSKKFLKIMFSYNNKELIINETVPNRFSPKSPDKAHLNLHINSLELGDSAVYFCASSLEGGLATEAFFGQGTRLTVV.